Presented here are 16 T cell receptor beta chains from one specimen sequenced in a study of OX40 agonist ivuxolimab in advanced cancers. TCRdb keeps only in-frame clones here, not all; method: immunoSEQ multiplex PCR. The repertoire holds 75,000 to 100,000 clones, 80% to 90% seen once, with approximately 2% in the top ten. The sample in question was CD4+ or CD8+ T cells sorted from blood, obtained in a trial of the OX40 agonist ivuxolimab. The receptor set was obtained from an adult with an advanced solid tumor such as melanoma, head and neck, liver or kidney cancer.

V is TRBV6-6 and J is TRBJ2-3; D is ambiguous. Germline assignment: CDR1 MNHNY and CDR2 SVGAGI (reference sequence). V dropped 6 bases and J dropped 1 base, with 8 bases sitting between them. The CDR3 loop spans 13 amino acids. CDR3 bases: TGTGCCAGCAGCAAAATTGGCACAGATACGCAGTATTTT. Its protein product is CASSKIGTDTQYF.

The chain couples TRBV6-5 to TRBJ2-1; 9 bases agree with TRBD2. This CDR3 is 15 amino acids long. Per the germline V gene, CDR1 is MNHEY and CDR2 is SVGAGI. V was pared by 7 bases and J by 1 base, with 5 bases of the junction left unmatched. The CDR3 nucleotides are TGTGCCAGCACCCTTAGCGGGAGTTCCTACAATGAGCAGTTCTTC. Protein product: CASTLSGSSYNEQFF.

This clone appeared a single time. The chain employs TRBV11-2 and TRBJ1-2; D is undetermined. This CDR3 is built from 12 residues. The ends were cut back, 6 bases at V and 2 bases at J, with 7 bases in the middle. The germline V gene encodes CDR1 SGHAT and CDR2 FQNNGV. CDR3 DNA: TGTGCCAGCAGTGCTGAGAACTATGGCTACACCTTC. It translates to CASSAENYGYTF. The complete variable domain, with remaining parts taken from reference TRBV11-2 and TRBJ1-2, reads EAGVAQSPRYKIIEKRQSVAFWCNPISGHATLYWYQQILGQGPKLLIQFQNNGVVDDSQLPKDRFSAERLKGVDSTLKIQPAKLEDSAVYLCASSAENYGYTFGSGTRLTVV.

The genes are TRBV28 and TRBJ1-1; D is ambiguous. This CDR3 is 10 amino acids long. V shed 4 bases and J shed 5 bases, with 2 bases lying between them. The germline CDR1 and CDR2 sequences are MDHEN and SYDVKM. CDR3 sequence (DNA): TGTGCCAGCAGTTATACTGAAGCTTTCTTT. Its translation: CASSYTEAFF. Drawing the rest from reference TRBV28 and TRBJ1-1, the complete variable domain is DVKVTQSSRYLVKRTGEKVFLECVQDMDHENMFWYRQDPGLGLRLIYFSYDVKMKEKGDIPEGYSVSREKKERFSLILESASTNQTSMYLCASSYTEAFFGQGTRLTVV.

The chain recombines TRBV12-5 with TRBJ2-1, with 7 bases lining up with TRBD2. V gave up 2 bases and J gave up 10 bases; unmatched junction bases: 2. The CDR3 loop spans 12 amino acids. In germline, CDR1 is LGHNT, CDR2 FRNRAP. Written as DNA, the CDR3 is TGTGCTAGTGGTTTGTCGGGACTAGAGCAGTTCTTC. Translation gives CASGLSGLEQFF.

CDR3 DNA sequence: TGTGCCAGTAGTACACCCCGGACAGGCTTAAATCAGCCCCAGCATTTT. This codes for CASSTPRTGLNQPQHF. The chain links TRBV19 to TRBJ1-5, with 7 bases aligning to TRBD1. There are 16 residues in the CDR3. J was trimmed by 4 bases and V by 4 bases; bases with no gene match: 10. Looked up from germline, CDR1 is LNHDA and CDR2 is SQIVND (reference sequence).

This rearrangement joins TRBV6-1 to TRBJ2-6; 7 bases are a match to TRBD1. Losses at the gene ends were 1 base for V and 1 base for J; bases not matched to a gene: 7. The CDR3 is 18 residues long. Germline-derived CDR1 and CDR2 are MNHNS and SASEGT. CDR3 coding DNA: TGTGCCAGCAGTGAAGAAGGGGGCTTCGGGTCTGGGGCCAACGTCCTGACTTTC. Protein product: CASSEEGGFGSGANVLTF.

The chain has TRBV6-5 and TRBJ1-1, with a tentative D call TRBD1 (6 bases). Germline CDR1 reads MNHEY; CDR2 reads SVGAGI. This CDR3 has 14 amino acids. Trimming cost V 5 bases and J 2 bases, with 12 bases left between them. This chain's CDR3 is CASSKGVVNTEAFF. Here the CDR3 DNA reads TGTGCCAGCAGTAAGGGGGTGGTTAACACTGAAGCTTTCTTT.

This sequence joins TRBV4-1 and TRBJ2-7; D is possibly TRBD2 (6 bases). The CDR3 consists of 15 residues. Germline loops: CDR1 MGHRA, CDR2 YSYEKL. V lost 5 bases to trimming and J lost 1 base, with 15 bases between them. The CDR3 DNA sequence: TGCGCCAGCAGCTCCACACCTAGCGTTTCCTACGAGCAGTACTTC. It translates to CASSSTPSVSYEQYF.

This chain links TRBV5-4 with TRBJ2-5; TRBD1 aligns across 7 bases. Germline CDR1 reads SGHNT; CDR2 reads YYREEE (reference sequence). With V trimmed by 0 bases and J by 1 base, 6 bases remained unmatched. The CDR3 is 16 residues long. This chain's CDR3 is CASSLGQGIVQETQYF. The CDR3 DNA reads TGTGCCAGCAGCTTGGGACAGGGAATCGTCCAAGAGACCCAGTACTTC.

CDR3 amino acids: CASSQEGTTNTGELFF. CDR3 DNA: TGCGCCAGCAGCCAAGAGGGGACTACAAACACCGGGGAGCTGTTTTTT. This chain uses TRBV4-3 with TRBJ2-2; TRBD2 matches 7 bases. This CDR3 contains 16 residues. Germline V CDR1 and CDR2: LGHNA, YSLEER. Unmatched junction bases numbered 3, after V lost 0 bases and J lost 2 bases.

Here the CDR3 reads CASSLAGLNYGYTF. DNA of the CDR3: TGTGCCAGCAGTTTAGCCGGGCTTAACTATGGCTACACCTTC. V and J are TRBV28 and TRBJ1-2; unclear D gene. The CDR3 runs to 14 residues. V was cut by 2 bases and J by 1 base, with 8 bases left in between. CDR1 is MDHEN and CDR2 is SYDVKM in the germline V gene.

The J gene is TRBJ2-6, the V gene TRBV18; TRBD1 matches at 9 bases. The CDR3 length is 18 residues. V was pared by 3 bases and J by 0 bases, with 6 bases of the junction left unmatched. CDR1 and CDR2 (germline): KGHSH, LQKENI. This chain's CDR3 is CASSPRGQGSSGANVLTF. CDR3 in DNA: TGTGCCAGCTCACCTAGAGGACAGGGGAGCTCTGGGGCCAACGTCCTGACTTTC. The whole variable domain, filled in from reference TRBV18 and TRBJ2-6, reads NAGVMQNPRHLVRRRGQEARLRCSPMKGHSHVYWYRQLPEEGLKFMVYLQKENIIDESGMPKERFSAEFPKEGPSILRIQQVVRGDSAAYFCASSPRGQGSSGANVLTFGAGSRLTVL.

The gene calls are TRBV7-3 and TRBJ2-2; maybe TRBD1 (6 bases). CDR1 and CDR2 (germline): SGHTA, FQGTGA. The CDR3 totals 16 residues. V was pared by 5 bases and J by 6 bases, with 19 bases between. The CDR3 region is CASSNPGHTRAGELFF. DNA for the CDR3: TGTGCCAGCAGCAACCCGGGACACACTAGGGCCGGGGAGCTGTTTTTT. The whole variable domain, remainder taken from reference TRBV7-3 and TRBJ2-2, is GAGVSQTPSNKVTEKGKYVELRCDPISGHTALYWYRQSLGQGPEFLIYFQGTGAADDSGLPNDRFFAVRPEGSVSTLKIQRTERGDSAVYLCASSNPGHTRAGELFFGEGSRLTVL.

The rearrangement joins TRBV11-3 to TRBJ2-2, with D tentatively TRBD1 (6 bases). The germline V and J ends were trimmed by 6 bases and 2 bases, with 10 bases remaining between them. CDR1 SGHNT and CDR2 YENEEA come from the germline V gene. This CDR3 has 14 amino acids. The CDR3 reads CASRNRANTGELFF. The CDR3 DNA reads TGTGCCAGCAGGAACAGGGCTAACACCGGGGAGCTGTTTTTT.

The V and J genes are TRBV5-4 and TRBJ2-7, with unresolved D. CDR1 SGHNT and CDR2 YYREEE come from the germline V gene (reference sequence). V was pared by 3 bases and J by 3 bases, with 4 bases between. The CDR3 sequence is 11 residues long. In DNA, the CDR3 is TGTGCCAGCAGCTCGGGCTACGAGCAGTACTTC. It translates to CASSSGYEQYF.